This is a list of T cell receptor beta chains from one sample in a study of T-cell memory formation after mild COVID-19. Each CDR3 protein gets one entry after TCRdb re-called the 5' RACE reads with MiXCR. The sample gives hundreds of thousands of distinct CDR3 sequences, about a fifth of which show up once; approximately 13% is in the top ten. Sequences were obtained from PBMCs or a T cell subset sorted from them (not recorded which). The receptors originated from an adult woman who had mild COVID-19 (a few samples of this study predate the infection). Cell type and time point are not known. CDR3s include the opening cysteine and the closing phenylalanine or tryptophan. The D gene is left open where the match is weak. The size of a clone is reported for some rows only, either as once, few or many, or as a class for expanded clones.

CASSQDSQGLADTQYF | TGCGCCAGCAGCCAAGATAGCCAGGGGTTGGCAGATACGCAGTATTTT | TRBJ2-3 | NA | TRBV4-3 | once
CASRRSATDTQYF | TGTGCCAGTAGAAGGTCGGCCACAGATACGCAGTATTTT | TRBJ2-3 | NA | TRBV19 | NA
CSVAVFRQGARGYTF | TGCAGCGTTGCAGTCTTTCGACAGGGGGCTCGGGGCTACACCTTC | TRBJ1-2 | TRBD1 | TRBV29-1 | NA
CASSPSARQQRGTEAFF | TGCGCCAGCAGCCCTAGTGCAAGACAGCAACGGGGAACTGAAGCTTTCTTT | TRBJ1-1 | NA | TRBV4-1 | NA
CASSVAPGGRADTQYF | TGTGCCAGCAGCGTAGCTCCGGGGGGGAGGGCAGATACGCAGTATTTT | TRBJ2-3 | TRBD2 | TRBV9 | NA
CASSFAHGYTF | TGTGCCAGCAGCTTCGCCCATGGCTACACCTTC | TRBJ1-2 | NA | TRBV5-6 | few
CASSPSTGGLEQYF | TGTGCCAGTAGTCCCTCGACAGGGGGCCTAGAGCAGTACTTC | TRBJ2-7 | TRBD1 | TRBV19 | NA
CASSLVGSYSYNEQFF | TGCGCCAGCAGCTTGGTGGGTAGCTACTCCTACAATGAGCAGTTCTTC | TRBJ2-1 | NA | TRBV5-1 | few
CASKGHGDYGYTF | TGTGCCAGCAAGGGGCATGGCGACTATGGCTACACCTTC | TRBJ1-2 | NA | TRBV2 | NA
CASSSGLAGGTEAFF | TGTGCCAGCAGCTCAGGATTGGCGGGGGGAACTGAAGCTTTCTTT | TRBJ1-1 | NA | TRBV7-2 | NA
CASQIATEAFF | TGTGCCAGCCAGATAGCCACTGAAGCTTTCTTT | TRBJ1-1 | NA | TRBV2 | few
CASSSTGTGGRYEQYF | TGTGCCAGCAGCTCAACCGGGACAGGGGGCAGGTACGAGCAGTACTTC | TRBJ2-7 | TRBD1 | TRBV7-2 | NA
CSVSGQTLNTEAFF | TGCAGCGTATCAGGGCAAACTTTGAACACTGAAGCTTTCTTT | TRBJ1-1 | NA | TRBV29-1 | once
CASSQVAALAKNIQYF | TGCGCCAGCAGCCAAGTAGCTGCTCTAGCCAAAAACATTCAGTACTTC | TRBJ2-4 | NA | TRBV4-1 | NA